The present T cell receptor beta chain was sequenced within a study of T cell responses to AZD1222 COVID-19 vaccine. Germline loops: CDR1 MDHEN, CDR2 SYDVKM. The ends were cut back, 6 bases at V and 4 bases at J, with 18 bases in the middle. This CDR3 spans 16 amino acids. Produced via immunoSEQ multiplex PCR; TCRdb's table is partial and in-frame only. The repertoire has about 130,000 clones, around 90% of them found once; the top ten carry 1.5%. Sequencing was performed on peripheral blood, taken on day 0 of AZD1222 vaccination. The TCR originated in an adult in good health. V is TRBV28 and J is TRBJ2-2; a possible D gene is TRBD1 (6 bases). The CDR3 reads CASSSGQSRITGELFF. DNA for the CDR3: TGTGCCAGCAGCTCAGGACAGTCTCGGATCACCGGGGAGCTGTTTTTT.